This T cell receptor beta chain was observed in a study of cytomegalovirus exposure and HLA in healthy donors. Study-wide background: Counted in an early data release were about 85 million unique TCRs from HLA-typed donors. Study-level points and caveats: Donors belonging to an Asian-associated ancestry cluster reportedly showed fewer N-insertions in productive TCRs than the approximately 640-donor mean, according to what a later analysis found. A missense DCLRE1C variant was associated with V- and J-gene trimming of TCR beta chains in a later analysis, and an independent cohort replicated the association.

Amplification used 60 Vbeta primers and 13 Jbeta primers. The repertoire was sequenced with immunoSEQ multiplex PCR; TCRdb's copy has only in-frame clones and lacks some. The table records approximately 150,000 clones, more than 60% of them present only once. With respect to this clone: Its antigen is undetermined.

CDR1 and CDR2 from the germline V gene are SGHKS and YYEKEE (reference sequence). Trimming removed 7 bases from V and 4 bases from J, with 14 bases in between. The CDR3 runs to 13 residues. Despite likely unrecorded immune exposures, the donors were nominally healthy at the time of sampling. The rearrangement joins TRBV5-5 to TRBJ2-5; tentative D call: TRBD1 (6 bases). The source is a man aged 25 to 45 in good health and CMV-seropositive. What was sequenced was PBMCs. CDR3: CASSGDYLETQYF. CDR3 sequence (DNA): TGTGCCAGCTCAGGGGATTATTTAGAGACCCAGTACTTC.